Listed here are 13 T cell receptor beta chains from one sample, sequenced in a study of T cells in Graves' hyperthyroidism and ophthalmopathy. TCR beta CDR3 regions were amplified from RNA. A set of HTBI primers served as the primers for a first-round RT-PCR of the TCR CDR3. From the multiplex PCR reads, TCRdb called clonotypes with MiXCR, one entry per CDR3 protein. Counted here are 300,000 to 350,000 distinct CDR3 sequences, 15% to 20% occurring once; the ten biggest clones make up around 50%. What was sequenced was blood. The receptors were gathered from a woman aged 50 to 60 with Graves' hyperthyroidism.

The genes are TRBV5-6 and TRBJ2-5; D possibly corresponds to TRBD1 (6 bases). V was cut by 3 bases and J by 1 base, with 7 bases left in between. Looked up from germline, CDR1 is SGHDT and CDR2 is YYEEEE. This CDR3 contains 13 residues. The CDR3 sequence: CASSWDTQETQYF. The CDR3, as DNA: TGTGCCAGCAGCTGGGACACCCAAGAGACCCAGTACTTC.

The J gene is TRBJ2-3, the V gene TRBV25-1, with TRBD2 matching over 9 bases. This CDR3 spans 16 amino acids. Germline values: CDR1 MGHDK, CDR2 SYGVNS. With 5 bases clipped from V and 2 bases from J, the junction kept 8 bases outside the gene matches. CDR3 sequence (DNA): TGTGCCAGCAGTATGGGACTAGCCGCTACCACAGATACGCAGTATTTT. As protein: CASSMGLAATTDTQYF.

The genes are TRBV29-1 and TRBJ2-1, with D unresolved. CDR3 length equals 13 residues. Trimming cost V 7 bases and J 8 bases, with 18 bases left between them. Germline-derived CDR1 and CDR2 are SQVTM and ANQGSEA. CDR3 bases: TGCAGCGGCGAAGGACCGGGCCGTGATGAGCAGTTCTTC. Its translation: CSGEGPGRDEQFF.

This clonotype was counted between two and nine times. The genes are TRBV4-1 and TRBJ2-5; D unresolved. This CDR3 region has 13 residues. The germline V gene has CDR1 MGHRA and CDR2 YSYEKL. Between the trimmed V and J ends, which lost 1 base and 5 bases, there was a span of 8 bases. This CDR3 reads CASSQGPEETQYF. CDR3 sequence (DNA): TGCGCCAGCAGCCAAGGGCCGGAGGAGACCCAGTACTTC.

This rearrangement joins TRBV12-3 or TRBV12-4 to TRBJ2-2; no firm D call. V lost 4 bases to trimming and J lost 3 bases, with 3 bases between them. There are 12 residues in the CDR3. The CDR3 nucleotides are TGTGCCAGCAGTTACCACACCGGGGAGCTGTTTTTT. Protein sequence: CASSYHTGELFF.

V gene TRBV3-1 combines with J gene TRBJ2-1; 8 bases are shared with TRBD2. The CDR3 length is 13 residues. Germline loops: CDR1 LGHDT, CDR2 YNNKEL (reference sequence). V gave up 4 bases and J gave up 9 bases; unmatched junction bases: 5. The CDR3 sequence is CASSPGLASEQFF. For the CDR3, the DNA is TGTGCCAGCAGCCCTGGACTAGCCAGTGAGCAGTTCTTC.

This chain links TRBV28 with TRBJ2-1; TRBD2 is a possible D gene (6 bases). Germline CDR1 MDHEN, CDR2 SYDVKM. V was pared by 6 bases and J by 9 bases, with 15 bases between. The CDR3 extends over 13 amino acids. CDR3 sequence (DNA): TGTGCCAGCAGCCCCGGGAGAACTAGTGAGCAGTTCTTC. It is translated as CASSPGRTSEQFF.

In this sample, this clonotype turned up many times. The chain links TRBV11-2 to TRBJ2-7; D possibly corresponds to TRBD2 (6 bases). Deletions cut 1 base from V and 2 bases from J, with 12 bases between. Germline assignment: CDR1 SGHAT and CDR2 FQNNGV. The CDR3 length is 15 residues. The CDR3, as DNA: TGTGCCAGCAGCTTAGCTTCTAGCGAGACCTACGAGCAGTACTTC. This gives the protein CASSLASSETYEQYF.

The chain has TRBV20-1 and TRBJ2-3; TRBD2 agrees at 8 bases. The CDR3 covers 17 residues. Per the germline V gene, CDR1 is DFQATT and CDR2 is SNEGSKA (reference sequence). V dropped 3 bases and J dropped 2; count of bases not matched to a gene: 13. For the CDR3, the DNA is TGCAGTGCTAGTTCGGCGGGAGGACGACTATTCACAGATACGCAGTATTTT. Translation gives CSASSAGGRLFTDTQYF.

This clonotype was detected ten times or more. J is TRBJ2-3 and V is TRBV28; a possible D gene is TRBD1 (7 bases). The length of the CDR3 is 17 residues. Trimming took 6 bases from V and 2 from J, leaving 21 bases between them. Germline CDR1 and CDR2: MDHEN and SYDVKM. The CDR3 DNA sequence: TGTGCCAGCAGCCGCGTTAAACAGGGGACTCACACAGATACGCAGTATTTT. This translates into CASSRVKQGTHTDTQYF.

This clonotype was detected ten times or more. The chain employs TRBV7-9 and TRBJ2-1; D might be TRBD1 (5 bases). Looked up from germline, CDR1 is SEHNR and CDR2 is FQNEAQ (reference sequence). The length of the CDR3 is 12 residues. V lost 7 bases to trimming and J lost 7 bases, with 11 bases between them. The CDR3 is CASTTAGNEQFF. Written as DNA, the CDR3 is TGTGCCAGCACCACCGCAGGGAATGAGCAGTTCTTC.

This clonotype was observed many times. The rearrangement joins TRBV30 to TRBJ1-1; no definite D call. CDR3 length: 13 residues. Looked up from germline, CDR1 is GTSNPN and CDR2 is SVGIG (reference sequence). The V end lost 4 bases, the J end lost 0 bases, and 9 bases lay between the germline ends. In DNA, the CDR3 is TGTGCCTGGATGCGACAACTGAACACTGAAGCTTTCTTT. It is translated as CAWMRQLNTEAFF. Filled out from reference TRBV30 and TRBJ1-1, the complete variable domain reads SQTIHQWPATLVQPVGSPLSLECTVEGTSNPNLYWYRQAAGRGLQLLFYSVGIGQISSEVPQNLSASRPQDRQFILSSKKLLLSDSGFYLCAWMRQLNTEAFFGQGTRLTVV.

For the CDR3, the DNA is TGTGCCAGCAGTTTATGGGGGGGGGTCGACACCGGGGAGCTGTTTTTT. It specifies CASSLWGGVDTGELFF. The chain recombines TRBV28 with TRBJ2-2; 7 nucleotides align to TRBD2. CDR1 is MDHEN, CDR2 SYDVKM, per germline. V shed 0 bases and J 3 bases; nucleotides not matched to a gene: 4. The CDR3 totals 16 residues.